The source of this T cell receptor beta chain is a study of blood T cell repertoires in COVID-19. Study in general: T cells, B-cell-depleted T cells, or PBMCs supplied cDNA or gDNA.

Many counts were recorded for this clone. Participants were aged about 18 to 100 years from approximately 25 US areas. The CDR3 is 15 amino acids. With V trimmed by 4 bases and J by 0 bases, 1 base remained unmatched. Germline V gene lookup returns CDR1 SGHVS and CDR2 FNYEAQ. Source study methods: Reference gene primer amplification gave nucleated cell count estimates. Produced via immunoSEQ multiplex PCR; TCRdb's table is partial and in-frame only. The V and J calls and clone size were taken over from that table, and D and trimming were inferred from the DNA. Seen here are some 200,000 clones, 81% observed once, and the top ten hold approximately 9%.

Material for sequencing was PBMCs or T cells enriched from blood (not recorded which). This chain links TRBV7-6 with TRBJ2-1, with 9 positions matching TRBD2. This clonotype was sampled from a woman aged 45-65 years with acute COVID-19. The CDR3 reads CASSSTSGSYNEQFF. CDR3 nucleotide sequence: TGTGCCAGCAGCTCGACTAGCGGCTCCTACAATGAGCAGTTCTTC.